This section outlines one T cell receptor (beta chain) sequence together with its context. Here immunoSEQ multiplex PCR was the method, and the copy in TCRdb shows in-frame clones only, minus some. The table lists 95,000 to 110,000 clones, about 91% of them singletons, with roughly 6% in the top ten. These data are taken from a study of blood T cell repertoires in COVID-19. Study-level background: PBMCs, B-cell-depleted T cells, or T cells provided the cDNA or gDNA that made up the material.

Germline V gene sequence: CDR1 LNHDA, CDR2 SQIVND (reference sequence). V shed 7 bases and J shed 1 base, with 19 bases lying between them. The length of the CDR3 is 16 residues. The receptor comes from a human donor in a cohort sampled during active COVID-19. The rearrangement links TRBV19 to TRBJ1-2; D might be TRBD1 (6 bases). What was sequenced was peripheral blood. The CDR3 spells CASTGVGTLYNYGYTF. DNA of the CDR3: TGTGCCAGTACTGGAGTGGGGACACTCTATAACTATGGCTACACCTTC.